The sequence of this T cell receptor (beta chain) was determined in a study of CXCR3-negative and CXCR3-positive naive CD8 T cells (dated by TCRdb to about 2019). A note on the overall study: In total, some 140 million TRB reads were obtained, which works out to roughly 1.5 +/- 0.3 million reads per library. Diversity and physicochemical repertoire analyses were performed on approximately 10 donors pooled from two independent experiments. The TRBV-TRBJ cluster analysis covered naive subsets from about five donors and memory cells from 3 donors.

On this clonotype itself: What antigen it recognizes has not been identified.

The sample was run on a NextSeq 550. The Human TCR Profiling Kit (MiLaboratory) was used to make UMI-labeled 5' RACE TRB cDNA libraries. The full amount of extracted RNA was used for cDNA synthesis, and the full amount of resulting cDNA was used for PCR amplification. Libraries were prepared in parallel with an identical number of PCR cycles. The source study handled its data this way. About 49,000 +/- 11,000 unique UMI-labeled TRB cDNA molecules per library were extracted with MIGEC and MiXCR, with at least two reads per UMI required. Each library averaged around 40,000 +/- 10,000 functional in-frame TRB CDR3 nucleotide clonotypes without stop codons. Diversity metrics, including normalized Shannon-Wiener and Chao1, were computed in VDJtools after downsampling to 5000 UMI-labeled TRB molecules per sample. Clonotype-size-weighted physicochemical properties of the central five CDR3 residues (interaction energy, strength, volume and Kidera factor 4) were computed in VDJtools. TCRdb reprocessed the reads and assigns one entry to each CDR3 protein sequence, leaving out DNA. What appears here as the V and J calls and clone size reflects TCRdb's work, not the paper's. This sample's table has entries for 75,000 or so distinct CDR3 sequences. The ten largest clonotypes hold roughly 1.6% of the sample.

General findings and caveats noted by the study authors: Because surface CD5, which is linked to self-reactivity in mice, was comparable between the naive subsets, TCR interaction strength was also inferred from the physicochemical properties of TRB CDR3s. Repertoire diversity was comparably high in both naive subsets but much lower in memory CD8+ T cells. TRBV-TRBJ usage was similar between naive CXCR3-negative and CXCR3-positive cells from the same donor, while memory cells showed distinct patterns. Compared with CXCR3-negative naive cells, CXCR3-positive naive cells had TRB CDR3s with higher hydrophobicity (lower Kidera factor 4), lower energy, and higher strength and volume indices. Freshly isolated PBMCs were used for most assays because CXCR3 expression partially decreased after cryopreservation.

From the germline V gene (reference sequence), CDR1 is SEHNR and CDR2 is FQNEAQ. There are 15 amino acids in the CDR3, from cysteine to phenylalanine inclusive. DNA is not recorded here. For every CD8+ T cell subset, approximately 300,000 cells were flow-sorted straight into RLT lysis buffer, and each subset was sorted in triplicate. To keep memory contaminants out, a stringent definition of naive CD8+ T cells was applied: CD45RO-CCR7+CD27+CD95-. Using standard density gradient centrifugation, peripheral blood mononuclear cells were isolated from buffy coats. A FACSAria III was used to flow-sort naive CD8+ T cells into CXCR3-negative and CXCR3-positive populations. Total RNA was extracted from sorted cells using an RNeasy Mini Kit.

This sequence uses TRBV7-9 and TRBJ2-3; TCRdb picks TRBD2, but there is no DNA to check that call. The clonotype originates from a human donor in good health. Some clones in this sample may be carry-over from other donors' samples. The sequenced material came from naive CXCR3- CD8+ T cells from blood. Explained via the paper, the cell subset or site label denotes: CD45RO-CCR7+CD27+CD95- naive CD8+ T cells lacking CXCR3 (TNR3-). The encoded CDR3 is CASSPTSDRTDTQYF.